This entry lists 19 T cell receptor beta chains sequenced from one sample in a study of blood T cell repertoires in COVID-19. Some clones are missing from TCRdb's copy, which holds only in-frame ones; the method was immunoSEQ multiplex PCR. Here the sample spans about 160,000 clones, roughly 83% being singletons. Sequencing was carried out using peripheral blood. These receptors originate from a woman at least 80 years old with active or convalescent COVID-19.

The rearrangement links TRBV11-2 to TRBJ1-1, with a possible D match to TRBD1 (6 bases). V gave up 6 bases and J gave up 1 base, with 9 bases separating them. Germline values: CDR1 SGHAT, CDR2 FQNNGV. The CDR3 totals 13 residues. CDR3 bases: TGTGCCAGCAGTATACAGGGGAACACTGAAGCTTTCTTT. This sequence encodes CASSIQGNTEAFF.

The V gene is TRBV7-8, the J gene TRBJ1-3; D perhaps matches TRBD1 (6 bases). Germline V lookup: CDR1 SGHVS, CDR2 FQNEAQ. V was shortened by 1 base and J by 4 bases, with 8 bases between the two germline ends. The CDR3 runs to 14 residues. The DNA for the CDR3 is TGTGCCAGCAGCTTAGGGACAGTAGGAAACACCATATATTTT. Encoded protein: CASSLGTVGNTIYF.

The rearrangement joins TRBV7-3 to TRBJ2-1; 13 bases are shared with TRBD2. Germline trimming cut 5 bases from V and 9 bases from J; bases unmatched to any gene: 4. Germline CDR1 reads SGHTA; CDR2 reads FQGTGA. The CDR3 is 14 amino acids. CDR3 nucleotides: TGTGCCAGCAGCCCGCGGACTAGCGGGGGTGAGCAGTTCTTC. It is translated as CASSPRTSGGEQFF. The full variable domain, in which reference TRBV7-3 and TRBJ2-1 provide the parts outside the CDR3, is GAGVSQTPSNKVTEKGKYVELRCDPISGHTALYWYRQSLGQGPEFLIYFQGTGAADDSGLPNDRFFAVRPEGSVSTLKIQRTERGDSAVYLCASSPRTSGGEQFFGPGTRLTVL.

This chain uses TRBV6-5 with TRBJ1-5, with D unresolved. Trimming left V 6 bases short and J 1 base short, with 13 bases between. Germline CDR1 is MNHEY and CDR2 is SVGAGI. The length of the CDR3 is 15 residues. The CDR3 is CASRAEGGSNQPQHF. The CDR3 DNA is TGTGCCAGCAGGGCCGAGGGAGGGAGCAATCAGCCCCAGCATTTT.

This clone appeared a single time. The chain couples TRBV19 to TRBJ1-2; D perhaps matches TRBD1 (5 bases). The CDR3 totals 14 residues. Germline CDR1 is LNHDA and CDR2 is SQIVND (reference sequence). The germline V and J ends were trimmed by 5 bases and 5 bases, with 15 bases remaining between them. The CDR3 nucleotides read TGTGCCAGTAGTTCTATGACGGAGGGGTATGGCTACACCTTC. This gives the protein CASSSMTEGYGYTF.

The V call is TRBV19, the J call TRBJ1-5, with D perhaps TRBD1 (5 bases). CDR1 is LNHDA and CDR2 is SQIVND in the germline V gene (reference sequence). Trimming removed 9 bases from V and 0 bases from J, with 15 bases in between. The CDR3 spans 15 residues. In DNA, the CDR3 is TGTGCCAGCATCACAGGTTCTTTTAGCAATCAGCCCCAGCATTTT. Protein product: CASITGSFSNQPQHF.

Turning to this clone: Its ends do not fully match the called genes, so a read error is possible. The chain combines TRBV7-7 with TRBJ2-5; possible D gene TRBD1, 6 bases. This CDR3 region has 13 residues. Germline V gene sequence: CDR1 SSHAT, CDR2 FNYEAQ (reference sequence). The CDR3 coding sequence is TGTGCTAGCAGCTACACAGGGTTGGAGACCCAGTACTTC. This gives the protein CASSYTGLETQYF.

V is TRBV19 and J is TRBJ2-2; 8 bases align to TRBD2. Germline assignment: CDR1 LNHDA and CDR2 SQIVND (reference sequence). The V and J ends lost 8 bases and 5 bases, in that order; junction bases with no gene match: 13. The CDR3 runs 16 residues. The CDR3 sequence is CASFPTSGTRTGELFF. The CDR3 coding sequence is TGTGCCAGTTTCCCCACGTCCGGGACTAGGACCGGGGAGCTGTTTTTT.

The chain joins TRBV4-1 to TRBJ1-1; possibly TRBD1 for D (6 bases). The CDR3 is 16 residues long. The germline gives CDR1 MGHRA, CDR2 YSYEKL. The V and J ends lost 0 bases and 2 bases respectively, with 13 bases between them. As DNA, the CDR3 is TGCGCCAGCAGCCAAGAAATTACAGGGATCAACACTGAAGCTTTCTTT. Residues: CASSQEITGINTEAFF.

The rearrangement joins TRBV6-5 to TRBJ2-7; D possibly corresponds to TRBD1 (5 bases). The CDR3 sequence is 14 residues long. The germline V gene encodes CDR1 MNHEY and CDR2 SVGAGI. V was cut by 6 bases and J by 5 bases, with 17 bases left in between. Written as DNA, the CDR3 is TGTGCCAGCAGAAAACAATTAAAGGGGAACGAGCAGTACTTC. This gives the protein CASRKQLKGNEQYF.

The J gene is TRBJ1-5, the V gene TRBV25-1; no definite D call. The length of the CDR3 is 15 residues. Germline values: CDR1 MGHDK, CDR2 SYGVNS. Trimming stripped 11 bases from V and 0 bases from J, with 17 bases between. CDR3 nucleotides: TGTGCCCGCCCAGAGGCAGTTTATAGCAATCAGCCCCAGCATTTT. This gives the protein CARPEAVYSNQPQHF. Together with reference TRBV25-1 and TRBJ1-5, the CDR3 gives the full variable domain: EADIYQTPRYLVIGTGKKITLECSQTMGHDKMYWYQQDPGMELHLIHYSYGVNSTEKGDLSSESTVSRIRTEHFPLTLESARPSHTSQYLCARPEAVYSNQPQHFGDGTRLSIL.

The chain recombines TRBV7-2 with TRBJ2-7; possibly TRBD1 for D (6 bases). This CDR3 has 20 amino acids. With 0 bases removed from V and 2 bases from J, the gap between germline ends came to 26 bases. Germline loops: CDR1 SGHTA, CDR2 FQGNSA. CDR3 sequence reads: CASSLALAGELVGVAYEQYF. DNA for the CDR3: TGTGCCAGCAGCTTAGCGCTGGCAGGGGAGCTTGTTGGGGTTGCCTACGAGCAGTACTTC. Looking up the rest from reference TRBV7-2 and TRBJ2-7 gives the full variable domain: GAGVSQSPSNKVTEKGKDVELRCDPISGHTALYWYRQSLGQGLEFLIYFQGNSAPDKSGLPSDRFSAERTGGSVSTLTIQRTQQEDSAVYLCASSLALAGELVGVAYEQYFGPGTRLTVT.

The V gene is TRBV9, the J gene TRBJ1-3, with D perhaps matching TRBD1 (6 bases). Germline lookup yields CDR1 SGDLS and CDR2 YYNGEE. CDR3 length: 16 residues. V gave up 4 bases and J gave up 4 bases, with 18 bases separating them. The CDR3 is CASSPRTQGSGNTIYF. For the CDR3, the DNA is TGTGCCAGCAGCCCGCGGACTCAGGGGTCCGGAAACACCATATATTTT.

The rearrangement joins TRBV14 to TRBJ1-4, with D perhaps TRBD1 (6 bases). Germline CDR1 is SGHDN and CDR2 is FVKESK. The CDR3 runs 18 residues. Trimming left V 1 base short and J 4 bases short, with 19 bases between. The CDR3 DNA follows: TGTGCCAGCAGCCAAGCTCGGGCCCGTACAGGGTATAATGAAAAACTGTTTTTT. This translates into CASSQARARTGYNEKLFF. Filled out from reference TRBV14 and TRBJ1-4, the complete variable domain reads EAGVTQFPSHSVIEKGQTVTLRCDPISGHDNLYWYRRVMGKEIKFLLHFVKESKQDESGMPNNRFLAERTGGTYSTLKVQPAELEDSGVYFCASSQARARTGYNEKLFFGSGTQLSVL.

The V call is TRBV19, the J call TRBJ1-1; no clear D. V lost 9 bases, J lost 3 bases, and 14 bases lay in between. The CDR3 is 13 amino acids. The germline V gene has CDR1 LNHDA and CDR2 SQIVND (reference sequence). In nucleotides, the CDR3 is TGTGCCAGCGGGGTCCTTAGGGACACTGAAGCTTTCTTT. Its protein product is CASGVLRDTEAFF.

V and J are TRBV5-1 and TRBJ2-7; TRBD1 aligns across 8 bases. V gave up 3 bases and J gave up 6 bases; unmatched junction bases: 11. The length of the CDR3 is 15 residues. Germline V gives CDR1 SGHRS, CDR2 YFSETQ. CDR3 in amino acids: CASSWGQVDSGEQYF. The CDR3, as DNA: TGCGCCAGCAGCTGGGGACAGGTGGATTCGGGCGAGCAGTACTTC. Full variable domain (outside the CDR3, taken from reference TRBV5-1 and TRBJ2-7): KAGVTQTPRYLIKTRGQQVTLSCSPISGHRSVSWYQQTPGQGLQFLFEYFSETQRNKGNFPGRFSGRQFSNSRSEMNVSTLELGDSALYLCASSWGQVDSGEQYFGPGTRLTVT.

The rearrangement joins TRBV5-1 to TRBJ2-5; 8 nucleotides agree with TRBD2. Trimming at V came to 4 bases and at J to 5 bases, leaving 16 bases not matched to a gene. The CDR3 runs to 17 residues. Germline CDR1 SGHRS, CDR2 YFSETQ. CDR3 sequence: CASSPSGLPGGLETQYF. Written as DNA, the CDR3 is TGCGCCAGCAGCCCGTCGGGATTACCGGGGGGGCTGGAGACCCAGTACTTC.

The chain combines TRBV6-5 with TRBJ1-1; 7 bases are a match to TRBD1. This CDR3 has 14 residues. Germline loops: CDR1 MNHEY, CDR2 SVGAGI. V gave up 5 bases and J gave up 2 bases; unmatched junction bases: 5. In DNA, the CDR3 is TGTGCCAGCAGTACCTACAGGGGAAACACTGAAGCTTTCTTT. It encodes CASSTYRGNTEAFF.

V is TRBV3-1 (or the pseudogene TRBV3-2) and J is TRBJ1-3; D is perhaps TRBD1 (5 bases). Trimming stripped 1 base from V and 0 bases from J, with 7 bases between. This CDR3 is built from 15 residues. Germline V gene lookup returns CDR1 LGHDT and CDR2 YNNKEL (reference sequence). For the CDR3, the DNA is TGTGCCAGCAGCCAAGTCAGGGCCTCTGGAAACACCATATATTTT. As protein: CASSQVRASGNTIYF.